One sample yielded the 11 T cell receptor beta chains listed below, sequenced in a study of cytomegalovirus exposure and HLA in healthy donors. PCR employed 60 Vbeta and 13 Jbeta primers. Clones were sequenced by immunoSEQ multiplex PCR, and TCRdb holds only the in-frame ones, with some missing. This sample's clone table lists some 46,000 clones. Input material: PBMCs. The source of these receptors is a male donor in good health and CMV-seronegative.

The chain carries TRBV19 and TRBJ2-6; TRBD1 aligns across 8 bases. With V trimmed by 5 bases and J by 0 bases, 15 bases remained unmatched. CDR3 length: 20 amino acids. CDR1 LNHDA and CDR2 SQIVND come from the germline V gene (reference sequence). The CDR3 is CASSPKTGDFLSSGANVLTF. CDR3 in DNA: TGTGCCAGTAGTCCGAAGACAGGGGATTTCTTAAGCTCTGGGGCCAACGTCCTGACTTTC.

The V and J genes are TRBV27 and TRBJ2-3, with TRBD2 identical over 9 bases. With V trimmed by 6 bases and J by 7 bases, 5 bases remained unmatched. This CDR3 spans 13 amino acids. Looked up from germline, CDR1 is MNHEY and CDR2 is SMNVEV (reference sequence). CDR3 region: CASSAGGQNTQYF. The CDR3 DNA sequence: TGTGCCAGCAGCGCGGGAGGGCAGAATACGCAGTATTTT.

The gene calls are TRBV27 and TRBJ2-3; D may be TRBD1 (7 bases). In germline, CDR1 is MNHEY, CDR2 SMNVEV (reference sequence). This CDR3 spans 15 amino acids. V was clipped by 3 bases and J by 3 bases, with 13 bases between them. The CDR3 loop is CASSFSPGGTDTQYF. CDR3 in DNA: TGTGCCAGCAGTTTCTCCCCAGGGGGGACAGATACGCAGTATTTT.

V and J are TRBV30 and TRBJ1-5, with 7 bases that match TRBD1. Germline CDR1 and CDR2: GTSNPN and SVGIG (reference sequence). The CDR3 loop spans 14 amino acids. V lost 6 bases and J lost 2; bases outside the gene matches: 7. CDR3 bases: TGTGCCTGTGGGGCCGGGACAGGCAATCAGCCCCAGCATTTT. Its translation is CACGAGTGNQPQHF.

The V gene is TRBV5-1, the J gene TRBJ2-7, with 12 bases aligning to TRBD2. V lost 4 bases, J lost 4 bases, and 3 bases stayed unmatched. Per the germline V gene, CDR1 is SGHRS and CDR2 is YFSETQ. The CDR3 extends over 14 amino acids. CDR3 in amino acids: CASSQGLAGYEQYF. The DNA for the CDR3 is TGCGCCAGCAGCCAAGGACTAGCGGGGTACGAGCAGTACTTC.

This rearrangement joins TRBV7-3 to TRBJ1-1; maybe TRBD1 (5 bases). This CDR3 comprises 13 residues. Germline CDR1 reads SGHTA; CDR2 reads FQGTGA. V was clipped by 2 bases and J by 8 bases, with 12 bases between them. The CDR3 is CASSLGPRGEAFF. CDR3 DNA sequence: TGTGCCAGCAGCTTAGGGCCGCGGGGCGAAGCTTTCTTT.

The V gene is TRBV18, the J gene TRBJ1-1; D unresolved. Germline-derived CDR1 and CDR2 are KGHSH and LQKENI. This CDR3 is 14 amino acids long. Between the trimmed V and J ends, which lost 1 base and 1 base, there was a span of 7 bases. DNA for the CDR3: TGTGCCAGCTCACCACGGGGAGGGAACACTGAAGCTTTCTTT. As protein: CASSPRGGNTEAFF.

The chain carries TRBV28 and TRBJ1-2, with D maybe TRBD1 (6 bases). V was clipped by 2 bases and J by 4 bases, with 17 bases between them. Germline V CDR1 and CDR2: MDHEN, SYDVKM. There are 16 residues in the CDR3. CDR3 DNA: TGTGCCAGCAGTTTAGGGCAGAGGGAGGGGGTCTATGGCTACACCTTC. Translation: CASSLGQREGVYGYTF.

The V and J genes are TRBV10-3 and TRBJ2-3; no clear D gene. This CDR3 is 11 amino acids long. Germline values: CDR1 ENHRY, CDR2 SYGVKD. V was pared by 6 bases and J by 5 bases, with 6 bases between. CDR3 coding DNA: TGTGCCATCAGGTTACAAGATACGCAGTATTTT. Its protein is CAIRLQDTQYF.

The chain combines TRBV28 with TRBJ2-3; 9 bases align to TRBD1. CDR1 and CDR2 (germline): MDHEN, SYDVKM. Losses at the gene ends were 6 bases for V and 3 bases for J; bases not matched to a gene: 1. The CDR3 totals 13 residues. The CDR3 nucleotides are TGTGCCAGCAGGACAGGGGGGACAGATACGCAGTATTTT. This translates into CASRTGGTDTQYF.

This chain uses TRBV6-4 with TRBJ1-1; D possibly corresponds to TRBD1 (6 bases). V lost 6 bases and J 5 bases, leaving 13 bases between the germline ends. Germline V CDR1 and CDR2: MRHNA, SNTAGT. This CDR3 region has 13 residues. The CDR3 DNA sequence: TGTGCCAGCAGCTTACAGGGCGGAACTGAAGCTTTCTTT. Protein sequence: CASSLQGGTEAFF.